This TCR beta chain is from a study of neurological immune-mediated disorders. Study information: The approximately 34 multiple sclerosis patients comprised approximately 31 relapsing-remitting and 3 secondary progressive cases. Study outcomes and limitations: Phylogenetically, 18 of 34 multiple sclerosis patients' repertoires fell into one related-CDR3 cluster, a possible signature.

This clonotype was picked up many times. Its matching antigen is unknown. MiXCR was run by TCRdb on the 5' RACE reads, yielding one entry per CDR3 protein. This table holds about 50,000 distinct CDR3 sequences, roughly 2% found once. The sequence came from a woman between 35 and 50 years old with multiple sclerosis. Material for sequencing was PBMCs.

The CDR3 DNA is TGCAGTGCTAGAGATCTTCTAACCTCTGAAAAACTGTTTTTT. This encodes CSARDLLTSEKLFF. The chain employs TRBV20-1 and TRBJ1-4, with no clear D. The V gene lost 0 bases and the J gene lost 7 bases, with 12 bases spanning the gap. The CDR3 runs to 14 residues. CDR1 and CDR2 (germline): DFQATT, SNEGSKA (reference sequence).